Below are 23 T cell receptor beta chains sequenced from a single sample in a study of post-analysis software for immune sequencing data. Study-wide results and limits: With TRBV5-6, TRBV5-1 and TRBV20-1 included, 5 or 6 TRBV segments were more frequent in patients than in controls.

No cognate antigen is known for these TCRs. The authors incorporated unique molecular identifiers into the TCR beta cDNA libraries. One entry per CDR3 protein results from TCRdb running MiXCR on the PCR reads. This table has approximately 400,000 distinct CDR3 sequences, approximately 38% appearing once. Sequencing was performed on blood. These receptors were taken from a girl between 10 and 17 years old with multiple sclerosis.

V and J are TRBV12-3 or TRBV12-4 and TRBJ2-3; 9 bases align to TRBD2. The CDR3 totals 13 residues. Trimming at V came to 8 bases and at J to 10 bases, leaving 10 bases not matched to a gene. CDR3 DNA: TGTGCCAGCGGCGGGGGGGGCCCTAGTGCGCAGTATTTT. It translates to CASGGGGPSAQYF.

The rearrangement joins TRBV3-1 to TRBJ1-1; D perhaps matches TRBD1 (5 bases). From germline, CDR1 is LGHDT and CDR2 YNNKEL (reference sequence). CDR3 length: 11 amino acids. V was shortened by 1 base and J by 8 bases, with 5 bases between the two germline ends. In DNA form, the CDR3 reads TGTGCCAGCAGCCAAGCAGGGGAAGCTTTCTTT. Its translation: CASSQAGEAFF.

This chain connects TRBV7-8 to TRBJ1-5; the D gene is possibly TRBD1 (5 bases). V lost 1 base to trimming and J lost 5 bases, with 12 bases between them. Germline V CDR1 and CDR2: SGHVS, FQNEAQ. The CDR3 totals 15 residues. The CDR3 sequence: CASSLDRGGDQPQHF. CDR3 DNA: TGTGCCAGCAGCTTAGATCGGGGGGGAGATCAGCCCCAGCATTTT. The full variable domain, rest sourced from reference TRBV7-8 and TRBJ1-5, is GAGVSQSPRYKVAKRGQDVALRCDPISGHVSLFWYQQALGQGPEFLTYFQNEAQLDKSGLPSDRFFAERPEGSVSTLKIQRTQQEDSAVYLCASSLDRGGDQPQHFGDGTRLSIL.

The V and J genes are TRBV7-9 and TRBJ1-2; D might be TRBD1 (6 bases). CDR1 SEHNR and CDR2 FQNEAQ come from the germline V gene (reference sequence). This CDR3 comprises 14 residues. Trimming took 8 bases from V and 1 from J, leaving 14 bases between them. DNA for the CDR3: TGTGCCAGCGGATCGGACAGTATTAACTATGGCTACACCTTC. This translates into CASGSDSINYGYTF.

This sequence joins TRBV20-1 and TRBJ2-1; 9 bases are shared with TRBD2. Trimming removed 5 bases from V and 4 bases from J; junction bases left unmatched: 12. CDR3 length: 16 amino acids. The germline CDR1 and CDR2 sequences are DFQATT and SNEGSKA (reference sequence). CDR3 in DNA: TGCAGTGCTTTTCCCACCCGAGCGGGGGGATACAATGAGCAGTTCTTC. It is translated as CSAFPTRAGGYNEQFF.

The chain links TRBV2 to TRBJ2-5, with 10 positions matching TRBD1. The J call may be incorrect, as the DNA end agrees better with TRBJ2-7. The CDR3 contains 13 residues. Germline lookup yields CDR1 SNHLY and CDR2 FYNNEI. CDR3 coding DNA: TGTGCCAGCACCCGGGACAGGGGTAGCGAGCAGTACTTC. Translating it yields CASTRDRGSEQYF.

This chain joins TRBV6-5 and TRBJ1-5; D is ambiguous. The V and J ends lost 6 bases and 6 bases respectively, with 12 bases between them. The germline CDR1 and CDR2 sequences are MNHEY and SVGAGI. The CDR3 totals 13 residues. CDR3 sequence: CASRGRAAQPQHF. Here the CDR3 DNA reads TGTGCCAGCAGGGGGAGGGCGGCTCAGCCCCAGCATTTT.

This chain joins TRBV7-2 and TRBJ1-2; D unresolved. The germline V gene has CDR1 SGHTA and CDR2 FQGNSA. Between the trimmed V and J ends, which lost 5 bases and 4 bases, there was a span of 20 bases. This CDR3 contains 16 residues. CDR3 region: CASSPRGRRVGYGYTF. CDR3 bases: TGTGCCAGCAGCCCTCGAGGACGGAGGGTTGGCTATGGCTACACCTTC.

V and J are TRBV7-2 and TRBJ1-4; TRBD1 might be the D (6 bases). Per germline, CDR1 SGHTA and CDR2 FQGNSA. The CDR3 runs to 14 residues. Trimming stripped 3 bases from V and 8 bases from J, with 13 bases between. The CDR3 nucleotides read TGTGCCAGCAGCTTCCAGGGGCCGGGGGAAAAACTGTTTTTT. It yields the protein CASSFQGPGEKLFF.

The chain is built from TRBV27 and TRBJ2-7; no clear D gene. This CDR3 has 12 residues. Trimming took off 2 bases at V and 6 bases at J, with 8 bases between the two ends. The germline V gene has CDR1 MNHEY and CDR2 SMNVEV (reference sequence). Written as DNA, the CDR3 is TGTGCCAGCAGTTTAACGCCCGGCGAGCAGTACTTC. It encodes CASSLTPGEQYF.

A few counts support this clonotype. The chain couples TRBV7-9 to TRBJ2-1; D unresolved. From germline, CDR1 is SEHNR and CDR2 FQNEAQ (reference sequence). The CDR3 totals 13 residues. Trimming shortened V by 3 bases and J by 5 bases, and 8 bases separated the two germline ends. The CDR3: CASSFVADNEQFF. The CDR3 DNA sequence: TGTGCCAGCAGCTTCGTGGCCGACAATGAGCAGTTCTTC. The full variable domain, completed using reference TRBV7-9 and TRBJ2-1, is DTGVSQNPRHKITKRGQNVTFRCDPISEHNRLYWYRQTLGQGPEFLTYFQNEAQLEKSRLLSDRFSAERPKGSFSTLEIQRTEQGDSAMYLCASSFVADNEQFFGPGTRLTVL.

The chain links TRBV5-1 to TRBJ2-3; 10 bases are shared with TRBD2. The junction had 6 bases not matched to a gene; V was cut back by 4 bases and J by 4 bases. Germline V gene data show CDR1 as SGHRS and CDR2 as YFSETQ. The CDR3 contains 15 residues. The CDR3 DNA is TGCGCCAGCAGCCCTCTAGCGGGAGTGGCAGATACGCAGTATTTT. Amino acids: CASSPLAGVADTQYF.

The rearrangement joins TRBV6-5 to TRBJ2-3; 9 bases fit TRBD1. The V and J ends lost 4 bases and 0 bases, in that order; junction bases with no gene match: 8. Germline values: CDR1 MNHEY, CDR2 SVGAGI. CDR3 size: 17 residues. CDR3 protein: CASSSNLGQGSTDTQYF. The CDR3 DNA follows: TGTGCCAGCAGTTCCAATTTGGGACAGGGCAGCACAGATACGCAGTATTTT.

This chain links TRBV28 with TRBJ2-3, with 8 bases lining up with TRBD2. Germline-derived CDR1 and CDR2 are MDHEN and SYDVKM. Unmatched junction bases numbered 9, after V lost 11 bases and J lost 5 bases. The CDR3 is 13 amino acids. This CDR3 is CAGRGGRGDTQYF. CDR3 bases: TGTGCCGGCCGGGGGGGTCGCGGAGATACGCAGTATTTT.

The chain links TRBV7-2 to TRBJ1-5, with D perhaps matching TRBD1 (6 bases). Per germline, CDR1 SGHTA and CDR2 FQGNSA. The V and J ends lost 1 base and 0 bases respectively, with 16 bases between them. The CDR3 totals 18 residues. The CDR3, as DNA: TGTGCCAGCAGCTTAGAACAGGGTGGGGTTCATAGCAATCAGCCCCAGCATTTT. Protein sequence: CASSLEQGGVHSNQPQHF.

J is TRBJ2-4 and V is TRBV5-1; D gene ambiguous. The J call could be wrong; TRBJ2-7 is a better fit for the DNA end. Germline CDR1 SGHRS, CDR2 YFSETQ. The CDR3 is 13 amino acids. This chain's CDR3 is CASRIQDGDEQYF. The CDR3 bases are TGCGCCAGCAGAATTCAGGATGGCGACGAGCAGTACTTC.

The chain is built from TRBV6-1 and TRBJ2-1; 9 positions match TRBD1. Germline V lookup: CDR1 MNHNS, CDR2 SASEGT. The CDR3 covers 17 residues. The junction had 15 bases not matched to a gene; V was cut back by 5 bases and J by 7 bases. CDR3 sequence reads: CASSPRTGVFHANEQFF. CDR3 DNA: TGTGCCAGCAGTCCTCGGACAGGGGTCTTTCACGCGAATGAGCAGTTCTTC.

This rearrangement joins TRBV7-8 to TRBJ2-6; no definite D call. The CDR3 is made up of 15 amino acids. V was trimmed by 6 bases and J by 2 bases, leaving 11 bases between them. The germline gives CDR1 SGHVS, CDR2 FQNEAQ. CDR3 residues: CASSSRPPGANVLTF. The CDR3 coding sequence is TGTGCCAGCAGTTCCCGTCCTCCTGGGGCCAACGTCCTGACTTTC.

The V gene is TRBV7-2, the J gene TRBJ2-7; D might be TRBD1 or TRBD2, each matching 6 bases. This CDR3 is 13 amino acids long. The germline V gene encodes CDR1 SGHTA and CDR2 FQGNSA. V was shortened by 5 bases and J by 6 bases, with 14 bases between the two germline ends. CDR3 amino acids: CASSERWGAEQYF. In nucleotides, the CDR3 is TGTGCCAGCAGCGAGAGGTGGGGGGCCGAGCAGTACTTC.

In this sample, this clonotype turned up a few times. This chain joins TRBV20-1 and TRBJ2-1; 8 bases map to TRBD1. V lost 5 bases, J lost 2 bases, and 5 bases stayed unmatched. CDR1 DFQATT and CDR2 SNEGSKA come from the germline V gene (reference sequence). CDR3 size: 14 residues. This CDR3 is CSALHRGAYNEQFF. The CDR3 nucleotides read TGCAGTGCTTTACACAGGGGGGCCTACAATGAGCAGTTCTTC.

V and J are TRBV5-1 and TRBJ2-3; the match to TRBD2 covers 11 bases. This CDR3 is 14 amino acids long. V gave up 4 bases and J gave up 14 bases; unmatched junction bases: 12. CDR1 and CDR2 from the germline V gene are SGHRS and YFSETQ. The CDR3 sequence: CASSPGLAGGPPYF. Written as DNA, the CDR3 is TGCGCCAGCAGCCCAGGGCTAGCGGGGGGTCCACCGTATTTT. The full variable domain, completed using reference TRBV5-1 and TRBJ2-3, is KAGVTQTPRYLIKTRGQQVTLSCSPISGHRSVSWYQQTPGQGLQFLFEYFSETQRNKGNFPGRFSGRQFSNSRSEMNVSTLELGDSALYLCASSPGLAGGPPYFGPGTRLTVL.

This clonotype was seen more than once but under ten times. Germline and junction disagree at one end, which may indicate a read error. The rearrangement joins TRBV6-2 or TRBV6-3 to TRBJ2-5, with D unresolved. Germline V gene data show CDR1 as MNHEY and CDR2 as SVGEGT. CDR3 size: 12 residues. The CDR3 DNA is TGTACCAGCAGTTCCTTGCAAGAGACCCAGTACTTC. Its translation is CTSSSLQETQYF.

This chain connects TRBV28 to TRBJ2-7, with D perhaps assigned TRBD1 or TRBD2 (5 bases each). There are 14 residues in the CDR3. CDR1 MDHEN and CDR2 SYDVKM come from the germline V gene. V was clipped by 2 bases and J by 8 bases, with 16 bases between them. The chain's CDR3 is CASSLSQGAWQQYF. DNA for the CDR3: TGTGCCAGCAGTTTAAGTCAGGGAGCCTGGCAGCAGTACTTC. The full variable domain, its missing parts supplied by reference TRBV28 and TRBJ2-7, is DVKVTQSSRYLVKRTGEKVFLECVQDMDHENMFWYRQDPGLGLRLIYFSYDVKMKEKGDIPEGYSVSREKKERFSLILESASTNQTSMYLCASSLSQGAWQQYFGPGTRLTVT.